This entry is about one T cell receptor (beta chain). Its antigen remains unknown. This sample is part of a study of T cell responses to AZD1222 COVID-19 vaccine. The data were produced by immunoSEQ multiplex PCR, yet TCRdb's version contains in-frame clones alone and is incomplete. The repertoire holds 110,000 to 150,000 clones, with roughly 90% as singletons. Findings and limits, study-wide: A reported finding is that nearly half of spike-specific TCRs target unmutated variant regions.

Trimming stripped 1 base from V and 9 bases from J, with 4 bases between. The CDR3 has 12 residues. The germline V gene encodes CDR1 SGHTA and CDR2 FQGNSA. This TCR came from an adult in good health. The sample was peripheral blood, taken on day 0 of AZD1222 vaccination. The V and J genes are TRBV7-2 and TRBJ1-6; the D is unclear. DNA of the CDR3: TGTGCCAGCAGCTTAGTCGGTTCACCCCTCCACTTT. Amino acid sequence: CASSLVGSPLHF.